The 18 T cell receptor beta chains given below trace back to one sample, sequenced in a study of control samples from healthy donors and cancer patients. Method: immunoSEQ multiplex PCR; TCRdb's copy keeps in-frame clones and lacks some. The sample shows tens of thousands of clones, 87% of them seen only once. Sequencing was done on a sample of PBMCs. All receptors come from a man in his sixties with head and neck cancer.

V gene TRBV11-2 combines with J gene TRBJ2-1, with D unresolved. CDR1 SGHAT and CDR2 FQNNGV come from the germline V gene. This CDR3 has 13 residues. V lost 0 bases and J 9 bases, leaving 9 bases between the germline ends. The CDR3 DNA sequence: TGTGCCAGCAGCTTAGATAGGGCTCTTGAGCAGTTCTTC. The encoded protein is CASSLDRALEQFF.

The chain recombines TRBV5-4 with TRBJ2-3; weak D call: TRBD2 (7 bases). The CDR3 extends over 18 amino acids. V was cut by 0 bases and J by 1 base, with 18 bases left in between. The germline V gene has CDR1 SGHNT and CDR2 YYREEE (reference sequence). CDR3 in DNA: TGTGCCAGCAGCTTGGGAATCGTAGGGGGGGGGCGCACAGATACGCAGTATTTT. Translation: CASSLGIVGGGRTDTQYF. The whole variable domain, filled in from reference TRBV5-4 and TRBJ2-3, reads ETGVTQSPTHLIKTRGQQVTLRCSSQSGHNTVSWYQQALGQGPQFIFQYYREEENGRGNFPPRFSGLQFPNYSSELNVNALELDDSALYLCASSLGIVGGGRTDTQYFGPGTRLTVL.

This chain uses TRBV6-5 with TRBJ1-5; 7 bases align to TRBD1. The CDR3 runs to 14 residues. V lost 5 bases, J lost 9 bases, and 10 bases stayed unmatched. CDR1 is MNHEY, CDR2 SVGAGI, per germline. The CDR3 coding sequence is TGTGCCAGCAGTCCAGGACAGGAGCGACGGCCCCAGCATTTT. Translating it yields CASSPGQERRPQHF.

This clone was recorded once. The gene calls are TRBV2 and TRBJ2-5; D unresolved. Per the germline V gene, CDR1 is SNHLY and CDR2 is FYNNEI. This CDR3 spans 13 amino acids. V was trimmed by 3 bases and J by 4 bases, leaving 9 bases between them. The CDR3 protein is CASSDVGTETQYF. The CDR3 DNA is TGTGCCAGCAGTGATGTCGGTACAGAGACCCAGTACTTC.

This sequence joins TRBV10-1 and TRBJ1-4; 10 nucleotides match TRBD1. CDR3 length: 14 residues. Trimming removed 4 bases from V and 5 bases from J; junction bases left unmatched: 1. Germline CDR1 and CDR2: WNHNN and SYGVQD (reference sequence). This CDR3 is CASSVTGGNEKLFF. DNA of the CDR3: TGCGCCAGCAGTGTGACAGGGGGCAATGAAAAACTGTTTTTT.

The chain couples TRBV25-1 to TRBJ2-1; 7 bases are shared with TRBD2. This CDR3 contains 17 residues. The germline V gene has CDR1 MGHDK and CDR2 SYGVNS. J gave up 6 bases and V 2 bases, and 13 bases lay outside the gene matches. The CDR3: CASSEAGGRSPPNEQFF. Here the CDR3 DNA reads TGTGCCAGCAGTGAAGCAGGCGGGAGATCTCCTCCCAATGAGCAGTTCTTC.

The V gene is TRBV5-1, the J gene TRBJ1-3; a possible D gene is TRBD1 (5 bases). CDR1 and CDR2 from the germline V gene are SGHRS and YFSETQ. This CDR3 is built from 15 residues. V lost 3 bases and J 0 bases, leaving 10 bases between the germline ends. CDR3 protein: CASSSDGHSGNTIYF. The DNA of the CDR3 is TGCGCCAGCAGCTCAGACGGACACTCTGGAAACACCATATATTTT.

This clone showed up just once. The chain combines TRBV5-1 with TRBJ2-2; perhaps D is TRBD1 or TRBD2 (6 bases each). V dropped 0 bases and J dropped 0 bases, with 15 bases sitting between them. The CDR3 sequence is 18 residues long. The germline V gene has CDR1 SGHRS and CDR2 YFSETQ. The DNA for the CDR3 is TGCGCCAGCAGCTTGGTGTTCGGGGGCCGAGCGAACACCGGGGAGCTGTTTTTT. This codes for CASSLVFGGRANTGELFF. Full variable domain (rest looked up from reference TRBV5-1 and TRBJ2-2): KAGVTQTPRYLIKTRGQQVTLSCSPISGHRSVSWYQQTPGQGLQFLFEYFSETQRNKGNFPGRFSGRQFSNSRSEMNVSTLELGDSALYLCASSLVFGGRANTGELFFGEGSRLTVL.

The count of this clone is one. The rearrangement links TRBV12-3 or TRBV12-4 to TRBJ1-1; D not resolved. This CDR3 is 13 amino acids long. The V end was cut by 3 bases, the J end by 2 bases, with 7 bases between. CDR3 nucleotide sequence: TGTGCCAGCAGTTTGTGGGATAACACTGAAGCTTTCTTT. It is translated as CASSLWDNTEAFF.

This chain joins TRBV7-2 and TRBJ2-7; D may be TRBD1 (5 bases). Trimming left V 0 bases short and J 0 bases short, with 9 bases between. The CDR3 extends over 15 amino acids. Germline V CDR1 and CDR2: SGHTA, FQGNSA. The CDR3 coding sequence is TGTGCCAGCAGCTTAGCGAAGACAGCCTCCTACGAGCAGTACTTC. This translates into CASSLAKTASYEQYF.

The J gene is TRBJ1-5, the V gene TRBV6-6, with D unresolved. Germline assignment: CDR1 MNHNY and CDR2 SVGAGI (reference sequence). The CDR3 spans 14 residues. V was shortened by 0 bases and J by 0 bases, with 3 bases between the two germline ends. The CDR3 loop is CASSYSNSNQPQHF. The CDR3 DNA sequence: TGTGCCAGCAGTTACTCAAATAGCAATCAGCCCCAGCATTTT.

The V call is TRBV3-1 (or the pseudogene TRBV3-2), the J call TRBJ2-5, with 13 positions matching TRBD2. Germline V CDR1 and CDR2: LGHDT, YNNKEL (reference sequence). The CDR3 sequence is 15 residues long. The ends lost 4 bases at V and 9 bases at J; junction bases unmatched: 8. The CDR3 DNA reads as TGTGCCAGCAGCCTAAAAGGACTAGCGGGAGTACCCCAGTACTTC. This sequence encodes CASSLKGLAGVPQYF.

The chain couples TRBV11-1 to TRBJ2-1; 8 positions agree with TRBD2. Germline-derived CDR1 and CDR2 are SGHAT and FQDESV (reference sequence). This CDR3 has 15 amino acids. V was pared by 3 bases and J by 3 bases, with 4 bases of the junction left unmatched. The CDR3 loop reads CASSFSGTLYNEQFF. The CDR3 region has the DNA TGTGCCAGCAGCTTTAGCGGGACCCTCTACAATGAGCAGTTCTTC.

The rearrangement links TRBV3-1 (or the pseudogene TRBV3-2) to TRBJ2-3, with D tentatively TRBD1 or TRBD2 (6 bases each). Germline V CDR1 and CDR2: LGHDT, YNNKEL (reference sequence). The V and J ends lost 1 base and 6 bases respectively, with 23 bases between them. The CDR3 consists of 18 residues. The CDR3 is CASSQVWSGADRGDTQYF. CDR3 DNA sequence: TGTGCCAGCAGCCAAGTTTGGTCGGGGGCCGACCGGGGGGATACGCAGTATTTT.

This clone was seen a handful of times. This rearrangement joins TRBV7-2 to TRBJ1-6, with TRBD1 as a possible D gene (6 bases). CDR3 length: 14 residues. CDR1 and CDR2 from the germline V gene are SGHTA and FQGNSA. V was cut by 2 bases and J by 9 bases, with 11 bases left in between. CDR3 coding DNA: TGTGCCAGCAGCTTATCAGGGGTTAGTTCACCCCTCCACTTT. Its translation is CASSLSGVSSPLHF. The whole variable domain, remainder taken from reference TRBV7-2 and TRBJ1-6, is GAGVSQSPSNKVTEKGKDVELRCDPISGHTALYWYRQSLGQGLEFLIYFQGNSAPDKSGLPSDRFSAERTGGSVSTLTIQRTQQEDSAVYLCASSLSGVSSPLHFGNGTRLTVT.

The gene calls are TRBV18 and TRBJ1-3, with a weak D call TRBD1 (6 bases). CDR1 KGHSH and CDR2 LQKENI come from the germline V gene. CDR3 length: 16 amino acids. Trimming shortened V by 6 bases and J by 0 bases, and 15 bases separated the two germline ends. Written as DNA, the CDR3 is TGTGCCAGCTCCCGACAGGCTGCTTCCTCTGGAAACACCATATATTTT. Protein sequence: CASSRQAASSGNTIYF.

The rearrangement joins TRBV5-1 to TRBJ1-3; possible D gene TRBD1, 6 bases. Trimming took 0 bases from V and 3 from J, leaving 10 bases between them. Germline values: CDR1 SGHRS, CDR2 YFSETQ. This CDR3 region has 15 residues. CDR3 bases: TGCGCCAGCAGCTTGGAAACAGGGAATGGAAACACCATATATTTT. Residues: CASSLETGNGNTIYF.

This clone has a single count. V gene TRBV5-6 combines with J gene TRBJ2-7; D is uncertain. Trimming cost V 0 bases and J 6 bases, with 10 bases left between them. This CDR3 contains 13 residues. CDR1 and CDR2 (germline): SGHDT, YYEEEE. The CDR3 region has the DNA TGTGCCAGCAGCTTGGCCGGCTGGGGCGAGCAGTACTTC. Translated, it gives CASSLAGWGEQYF.